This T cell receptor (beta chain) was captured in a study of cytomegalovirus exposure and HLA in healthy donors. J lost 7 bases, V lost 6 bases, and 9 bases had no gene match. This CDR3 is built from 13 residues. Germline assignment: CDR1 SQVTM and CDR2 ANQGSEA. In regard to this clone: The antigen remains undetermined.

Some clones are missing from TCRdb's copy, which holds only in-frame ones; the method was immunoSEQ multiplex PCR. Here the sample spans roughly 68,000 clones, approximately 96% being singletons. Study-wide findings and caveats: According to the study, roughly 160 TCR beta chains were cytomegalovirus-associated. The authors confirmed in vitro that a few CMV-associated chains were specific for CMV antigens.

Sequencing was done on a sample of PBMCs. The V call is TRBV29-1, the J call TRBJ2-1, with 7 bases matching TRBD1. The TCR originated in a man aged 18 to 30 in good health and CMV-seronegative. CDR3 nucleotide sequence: TGCAGCGTCTCGGGACAGTCCCTAAATGAGCAGTTCTTC. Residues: CSVSGQSLNEQFF.